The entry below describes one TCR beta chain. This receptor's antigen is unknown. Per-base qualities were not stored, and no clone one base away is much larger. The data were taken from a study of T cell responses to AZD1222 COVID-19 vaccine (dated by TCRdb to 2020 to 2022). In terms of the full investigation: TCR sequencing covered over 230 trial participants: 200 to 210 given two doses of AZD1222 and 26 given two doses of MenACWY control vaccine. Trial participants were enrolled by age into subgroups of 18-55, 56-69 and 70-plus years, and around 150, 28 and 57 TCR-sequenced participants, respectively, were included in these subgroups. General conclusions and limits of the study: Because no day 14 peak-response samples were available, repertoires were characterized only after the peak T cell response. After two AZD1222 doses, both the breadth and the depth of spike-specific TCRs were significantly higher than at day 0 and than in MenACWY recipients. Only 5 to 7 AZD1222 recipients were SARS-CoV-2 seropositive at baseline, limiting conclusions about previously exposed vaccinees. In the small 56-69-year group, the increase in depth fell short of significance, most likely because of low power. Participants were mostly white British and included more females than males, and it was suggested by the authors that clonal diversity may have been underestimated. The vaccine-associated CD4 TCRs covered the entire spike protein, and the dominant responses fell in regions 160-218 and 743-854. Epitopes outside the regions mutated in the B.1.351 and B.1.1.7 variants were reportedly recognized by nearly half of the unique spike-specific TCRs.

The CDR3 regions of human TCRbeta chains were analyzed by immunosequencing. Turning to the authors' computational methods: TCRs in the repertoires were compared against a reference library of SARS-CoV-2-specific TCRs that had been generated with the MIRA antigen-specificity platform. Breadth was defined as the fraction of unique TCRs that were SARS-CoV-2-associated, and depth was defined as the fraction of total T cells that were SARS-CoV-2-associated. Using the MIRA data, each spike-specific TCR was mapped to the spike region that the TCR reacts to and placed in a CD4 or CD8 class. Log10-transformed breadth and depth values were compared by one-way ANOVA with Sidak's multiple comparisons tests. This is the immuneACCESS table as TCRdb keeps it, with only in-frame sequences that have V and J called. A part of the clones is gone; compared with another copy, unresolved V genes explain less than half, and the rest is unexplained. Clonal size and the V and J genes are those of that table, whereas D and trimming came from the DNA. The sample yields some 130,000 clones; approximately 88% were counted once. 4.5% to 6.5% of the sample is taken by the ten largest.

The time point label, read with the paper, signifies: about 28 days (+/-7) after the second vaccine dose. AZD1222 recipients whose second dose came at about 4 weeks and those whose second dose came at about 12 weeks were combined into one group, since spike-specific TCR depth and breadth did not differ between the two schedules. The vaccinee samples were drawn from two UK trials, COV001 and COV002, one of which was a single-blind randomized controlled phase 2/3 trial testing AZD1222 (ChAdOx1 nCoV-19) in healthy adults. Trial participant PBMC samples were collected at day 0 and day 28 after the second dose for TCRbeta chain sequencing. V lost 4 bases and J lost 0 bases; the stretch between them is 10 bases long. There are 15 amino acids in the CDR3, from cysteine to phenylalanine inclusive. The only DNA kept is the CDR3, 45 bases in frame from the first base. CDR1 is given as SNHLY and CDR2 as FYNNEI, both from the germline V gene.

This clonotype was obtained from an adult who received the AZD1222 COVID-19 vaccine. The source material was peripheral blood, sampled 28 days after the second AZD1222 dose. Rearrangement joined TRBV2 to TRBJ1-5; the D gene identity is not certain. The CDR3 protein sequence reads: CASSGGGYSNQPQHF. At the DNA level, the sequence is TGTGCCAGCAGTGGGGGAGGATATAGCAATCAGCCCCAGCATTTT.